This TCR beta chain was sequenced for a study of T cell changes during pregnancy in multiple sclerosis. The V gene's germline CDR1 is GTSNPN and CDR2 SVGIG (reference sequence). This CDR3 is built from 13 residues. Trimming took off 0 bases at V and 2 bases at J, with 7 bases between the two ends. The assay was immunoSEQ multiplex PCR, and TCRdb's table has in-frame clones only and misses some. This sample has 54,000 or so clones, with just under 95% found just once. This chain uses TRBV30 with TRBJ1-1; D is uncertain. The material was CD4+ T cells from peripheral blood mononuclear cells, obtained before pregnancy. This receptor was identified in a female donor with multiple sclerosis, enrolled in a pregnancy study. The CDR3: CAWSVTQNTEAFF. CDR3 in DNA: TGTGCCTGGAGTGTGACACAAAACACTGAAGCTTTCTTT.